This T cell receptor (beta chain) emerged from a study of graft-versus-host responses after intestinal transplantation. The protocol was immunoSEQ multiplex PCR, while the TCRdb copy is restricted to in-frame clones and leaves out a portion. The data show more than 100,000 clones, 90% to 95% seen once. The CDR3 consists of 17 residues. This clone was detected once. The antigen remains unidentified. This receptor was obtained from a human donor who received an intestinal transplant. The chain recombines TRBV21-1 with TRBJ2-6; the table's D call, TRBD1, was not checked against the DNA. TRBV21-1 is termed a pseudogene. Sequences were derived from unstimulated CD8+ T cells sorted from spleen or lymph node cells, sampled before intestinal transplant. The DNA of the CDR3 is TGTGCCAGCATAGGACAGGTGGAACTCTCTGGGGCCAACGTCCTGACTTTC. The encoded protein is CASIGQVELSGANVLTF.